This TCR beta chain stems from a study of vaccination effects on CD4 cells after COVID-19. Only in-frame clones appear in the TCRdb table, and some are missing; sequencing was by immunoSEQ multiplex PCR. The sample consists of tens of thousands of clones, 75% to 85% of them appearing once. Ahead of sequencing, the ViraFEST assay grew antigen-specific CD4+ T cells using viral peptide pools. Subsequent to a culture period of 10 to 11 days, CD4+ T cells were isolated. Everyone in the study got two shots of either the BNT162b2 or mRNA-1273 vaccine. Previously uninfected by SARS-CoV-2, the vaccine recipients also showed negative nucleocapsid antibodies. The CDR3 has 13 amino acids. V was shortened by 2 bases and J by 6 bases, with 8 bases between the two germline ends. Germline CDR1 reads SGHRS; CDR2 reads YFSETQ. As regards this clone: Its antigen is currently unknown.

The sequence was collected from a human donor who received a COVID-19 vaccine. Sequenced material: CD4+ T cells from PBMCs cultured with HCoV-229E spike peptides, taken after COVID-19 vaccination. The chain employs TRBV5-1 and TRBJ2-2; TRBD1 might be the D (5 bases). CDR3 in amino acids: CASSFQGSGELFF. In DNA, the CDR3 is TGCGCCAGCAGCTTTCAGGGCTCCGGGGAGCTGTTTTTT.